The entry below describes one TCR beta chain. Its specificity is unknown. From germline, CDR1 is MDHEN and CDR2 SYDVKM. This CDR3 spans 12 amino acids. This sample stems from a study of monozygotic twins with inflammatory bowel disease. General study findings and limits: Repertoire similarity did not differ between concordant and discordant twins, perhaps due to limited power.

TCRdb reprocessed the 5' RACE reads; each CDR3 protein has one entry and no DNA is given. This table lists over 200,000 distinct CDR3 sequences. Donors each contributed one blood sample measuring about 2.4 ml. Without any T cell sorting, total RNA was isolated from whole blood. Sequencing was carried out using blood. The sequence came from a human donor with ulcerative colitis or Crohn's disease, or a healthy co-twin of an affected twin (not recorded which). This chain joins TRBV28 and TRBJ1-4. CDR3 sequence: CATLENGEKLFF.